Listed below are T cell receptor beta chains from one sample, sequenced in a study of cytomegalovirus exposure and HLA in healthy donors. Using immunoSEQ multiplex PCR, the repertoire was profiled, and TCRdb retains in-frame clones only, with some absent. Altogether about 120,000 clones are present, roughly 80% being singletons, with the ten largest covering approximately 8.8%. Sequenced: PBMCs. The receptors were gathered from a female donor in good health and CMV-seropositive. The CDR3 runs from the conserved cysteine through the conserved F or W. Fields, in order: V gene, D gene, J gene, CDR3 protein. A D gene is named only where the DNA matches it firmly.

v_call: TRBV6-6; d_call: NA; j_call: TRBJ1-5; cdr3_aa: CASSYGADYQPQHF
v_call: TRBV18; d_call: NA; j_call: TRBJ1-5; cdr3_aa: CASSEDNSNQPQHF
v_call: TRBV27; d_call: NA; j_call: TRBJ1-2; cdr3_aa: CASGSPTARGGYTF
v_call: TRBV29-1; d_call: NA; j_call: TRBJ1-4; cdr3_aa: CSAQEAVEKLFF
v_call: TRBV7-2; d_call: NA; j_call: TRBJ1-3; cdr3_aa: CASSLVAANTIYF
v_call: TRBV2; d_call: NA; j_call: TRBJ2-7; cdr3_aa: CASSGVSYEQYF
v_call: TRBV7-6; d_call: NA; j_call: TRBJ2-1; cdr3_aa: CASSLDYSYNEQFF
v_call: TRBV4-3; d_call: NA; j_call: TRBJ2-3; cdr3_aa: CASSQSLAATDTQYF
v_call: TRBV30; d_call: TRBD1; j_call: TRBJ1-5; cdr3_aa: CAWSVPPGGPWQPQHF
v_call: TRBV7-8; d_call: TRBD1; j_call: TRBJ2-2; cdr3_aa: CASSSRQGNTGELFF
v_call: TRBV30; d_call: NA; j_call: TRBJ2-7; cdr3_aa: CAWNLGVSYEQYF